These 15 T cell receptor beta chains share one sample of origin, sequenced in a study of T cells in Graves' hyperthyroidism and ophthalmopathy. Amplification yielded TCR beta CDR3 regions, with RNA transcripts as the source. HTBI primers drove first-round RT-PCR of the TCR CDR3. TCRdb passed the multiplex PCR reads through MiXCR, listing each CDR3 protein once. The sample lists approximately 700,000 distinct CDR3 sequences, less than 20% seen once, with about 8.4% in the top ten. Sequenced input: blood. The receptor set was obtained from a man between 18 and 35 years old with Graves' hyperthyroidism.

This clonotype has ten or more counts. The rearrangement uses TRBV30 and TRBJ2-7, with 10 nucleotides matching TRBD2. V lost 0 bases to trimming and J lost 6 bases; unmatched junction nucleotides: 5. This CDR3 contains 14 residues. CDR1 is GTSNPN, CDR2 SVGIG, per germline (reference sequence). The CDR3 sequence: CAWSVPSGSSEQYF. The CDR3 bases are TGTGCCTGGAGTGTGCCTAGCGGGAGTTCCGAGCAGTACTTC. Full variable domain (missing parts from reference TRBV30 and TRBJ2-7): SQTIHQWPATLVQPVGSPLSLECTVEGTSNPNLYWYRQAAGRGLQLLFYSVGIGQISSEVPQNLSASRPQDRQFILSSKKLLLSDSGFYLCAWSVPSGSSEQYFGPGTRLTVT.

As to this clonotype: With a much larger clone just one base away, this may be a read error. The V call is TRBV27, the J call TRBJ1-1; D unresolved. CDR1 is MNHEY and CDR2 is SMNVEV in the germline V gene (reference sequence). There are 14 residues in the CDR3. V shed 5 bases and J shed 5 bases, with 15 bases lying between them. The CDR3 region is CASSTPHKKTEAFF. As DNA, the CDR3 is TGTGCCAGCAGTACCCCGCATAAGAAAACTGAAGCTTTCTTT.

On this clonotype: A much larger clone sits a single nucleotide away, making a read error possible. The rearrangement links TRBV2 to TRBJ2-2; 16 bases match TRBD2. The germline CDR1 and CDR2 sequences are SNHLY and FYNNEI. This CDR3 region has 16 residues. DNA for the CDR3: TGTGCCAGCAGCGGGACTAGCGGGAGGGACACCGGGGAGCTGCTTTTT. Translated: CASSGTSGRDTGELLF. The complete variable domain, with remaining parts taken from reference TRBV2 and TRBJ2-2, reads EPEVTQTPSHQVTQMGQEVILRCVPISNHLYFYWYRQILGQKVEFLVSFYNNEISEKSEIFDDQFSVERPDGSNFTLKIRSTKLEDSAMYFCASSGTSGRDTGELLFGEGSRLTVL.

This clonotype was counted at least ten times. V gene TRBV28 combines with J gene TRBJ2-3; tentative D call: TRBD2 (6 bases). Germline CDR1 reads MDHEN; CDR2 reads SYDVKM. The CDR3 length is 14 residues. Deletions cut 8 bases from V and 2 bases from J, with 14 bases between. CDR3 amino acids: CASRPSAYTDTQYF. The CDR3 DNA sequence: TGTGCCAGCCGTCCTAGCGCTTACACAGATACGCAGTATTTT.

The chain joins TRBV6-1 to TRBJ2-4; 15 positions agree with TRBD2. The CDR3 sequence is 22 residues long. The J segment lost 0 bases and the V segment lost 6 bases, leaving 18 bases of the junction unmatched. Germline assignment: CDR1 MNHNS and CDR2 SASEGT. In nucleotides, the CDR3 is TGTGCCAGCAGCAGAATAGGGGCGCCTGGGACTAGCGGGGGGCTAGCCAAAAACATTCAGTACTTC. Translation: CASSRIGAPGTSGGLAKNIQYF.

This sequence joins TRBV12-3 or TRBV12-4 and TRBJ2-3; 10 bases are shared with TRBD1. J was trimmed by 5 bases and V by 7 bases; bases with no gene match: 9. The CDR3 totals 15 residues. The CDR3 loop reads CASIPGTGDGDTQYF. The CDR3 coding sequence is TGTGCCAGCATCCCCGGGACAGGGGACGGAGATACGCAGTATTTT.

This clonotype appeared many times. The chain is built from TRBV27 and TRBJ2-5, with 7 bases aligning to TRBD2. V trimming: 5 bases; J trimming: 6 bases; junction bases outside the gene matches: 6. This CDR3 is built from 13 residues. Per germline, CDR1 MNHEY and CDR2 SMNVEV (reference sequence). CDR3 amino acids: CASSAGGIQTQYF. Here the CDR3 DNA reads TGTGCCAGCAGTGCCGGGGGGATCCAGACCCAGTACTTC.

The chain is built from TRBV20-1 and TRBJ2-7; D gene unclear. The CDR3 is made up of 13 amino acids. V lost 5 bases to trimming and J lost 5 bases, with 16 bases between them. The V gene's germline CDR1 is DFQATT and CDR2 SNEGSKA (reference sequence). The CDR3 bases are TGCAGTGCTCGGACGACAAGGCTCGACGAGCAGTACTTC. Its translation is CSARTTRLDEQYF.

V and J are TRBV20-1 and TRBJ2-2; 13 positions agree with TRBD2. Germline V CDR1 and CDR2: DFQATT, SNEGSKA (reference sequence). V shed 6 bases and J 7 bases; nucleotides not matched to a gene: 8. This CDR3 is built from 15 residues. The CDR3 DNA follows: TGCAGTGCCCTCACTAGCGGGAGGGCCGGCGGGGAGCTGTTTTTT. The encoded protein is CSALTSGRAGGELFF.

This clonotype occurred many times. V usage is TRBV3-1 and J usage is TRBJ2-3; D unresolved. The V gene's germline CDR1 is LGHDT and CDR2 YNNKEL (reference sequence). V dropped 3 bases and J dropped 2 bases, with 3 bases sitting between them. This CDR3 region has 12 residues. The CDR3 DNA reads TGTGCCAGCAGCCACTCCACAGATACGCAGTATTTT. This codes for CASSHSTDTQYF.

This clonotype turned up a few times. The chain joins TRBV6-5 to TRBJ2-2; D is ambiguous. Deletions cut 0 bases from V and 3 bases from J, with 14 bases between. The CDR3 contains 17 residues. The germline V gene encodes CDR1 MNHEY and CDR2 SVGAGI. CDR3 nucleotides: TGTGCCAGCAGTTACTCGTCGAGCCCAGTGGACACCGGGGAGCTGTTTTTT. Protein sequence: CASSYSSSPVDTGELFF.

The table lists this clonotype with a few counts. The junction differs from germline at one of its ends, possibly a read error. The chain combines TRBV20-1 with TRBJ2-5, with 14 bases aligning to TRBD2. CDR1 is DFQATT, CDR2 SNEGSKA, per germline (reference sequence). There are 16 residues in the CDR3. The CDR3 spells CSARGLAGELQGTQYF. As DNA, the CDR3 is TGCAGTGCTAGGGGACTAGCGGGAGAGCTCCAAGGGACCCAGTACTTC.

This clonotype was counted at least ten times. The chain couples TRBV3-1 to TRBJ1-4; 7 bases align to TRBD1. The germline V gene has CDR1 LGHDT and CDR2 YNNKEL (reference sequence). The CDR3 has 15 residues. J was trimmed by 0 bases and V by 5 bases; bases with no gene match: 3. This CDR3 reads CASSGGTATNEKLFF. CDR3 in DNA: TGTGCCAGCAGCGGGGGGACAGCAACTAATGAAAAACTGTTTTTT.

This clonotype was seen at least ten times. V usage is TRBV12-5 and J usage is TRBJ2-6; 9 nucleotides agree with TRBD1. V was clipped by 6 bases and J by 2 bases; unmatched bases: 11. Germline assignment: CDR1 LGHNT and CDR2 FRNRAP. The CDR3 spans 18 residues. The CDR3 spells CASGAGTGLRTGANVLTF. In DNA form, the CDR3 reads TGTGCTAGTGGGGCCGGGACAGGGCTCAGGACTGGGGCCAACGTCCTGACTTTC.

In this sample, this clonotype turned up many times. V gene TRBV12-3 or TRBV12-4 combines with J gene TRBJ1-6; 7 bases line up with TRBD1. V was pared by 6 bases and J by 9 bases, with 8 bases of the junction left unmatched. The CDR3 is 14 amino acids. The CDR3 nucleotides read TGTGCCAGCAGCTCGGGACAGTGGGGTTCACCCCTCCACTTT. This sequence encodes CASSSGQWGSPLHF.